This T cell receptor beta chain was sequenced for a study of T cell repertoires in cytomegalovirus infection. About the research overall: Well-studied HLA-B-restricted CMV epitopes were used in the study alongside recently identified HLA-C-restricted ones. Evidence of both CMV infection and a matching HLA type came from public TCR beta signatures.

About this clonotype itself: Its antigen is undetermined.

Points from the study as a whole: Within the response measured ex vivo, HLA-C-restricted CMV-specific TCR beta clonotypes were dominant. CMV carriers with the relevant HLA were identified by cumulative public TCR beta family frequency.

TCRdb reprocessed the reads via MiXCR and lists one record per CDR3 protein. The sample yields about 220,000 distinct CDR3 sequences, about 40% seen once. J was trimmed by 10 bases and V by 5 bases; bases with no gene match: 17. Germline lookup yields CDR1 SEHNR and CDR2 FQNEAQ (reference sequence). This CDR3 is built from 16 residues. Material: CD8+ T cells from cultured PBMCs, obtained from culture after CMV antigen stimulation. This clonotype was sampled from a human donor in good health (CMV status not recorded). Some clones in this sample may be carry-over from other donors' samples. The chain employs TRBV7-9 and TRBJ2-1; 7 positions agree with TRBD2. CDR3 in amino acids: CASSPGSGPGGREQFF. The CDR3 DNA reads as TGTGCCAGCAGCCCCGGTTCGGGACCCGGCGGGAGAGAGCAGTTCTTC.